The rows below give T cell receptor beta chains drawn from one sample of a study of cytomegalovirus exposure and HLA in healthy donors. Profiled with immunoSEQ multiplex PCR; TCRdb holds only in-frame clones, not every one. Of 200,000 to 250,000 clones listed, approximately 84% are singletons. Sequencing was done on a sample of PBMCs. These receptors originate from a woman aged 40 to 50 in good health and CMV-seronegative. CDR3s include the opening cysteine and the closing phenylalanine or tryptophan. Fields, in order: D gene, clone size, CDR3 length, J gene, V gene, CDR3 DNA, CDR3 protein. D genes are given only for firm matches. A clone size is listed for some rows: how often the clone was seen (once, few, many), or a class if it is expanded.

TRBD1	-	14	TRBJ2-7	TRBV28	TGTGCCAGCACTGGACAGGGCTCCCTCGGCGAGCAGTACTTC	CASTGQGSLGEQYF
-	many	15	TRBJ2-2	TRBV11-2	TGTGCCAGCAGCTCAGTCAGGGGTCTGGCCGGGGAGCTGTTTTTT	CASSSVRGLAGELFF
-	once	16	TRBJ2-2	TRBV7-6	TGTGCCAGCAGCCCAGGTCTGACCGCGGGCACCGGGGAGCTGTTTTTT	CASSPGLTAGTGELFF
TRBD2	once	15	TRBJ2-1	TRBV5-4	TGTGCCAGCAGCTTCGTGACTAGCGGGGGGAATGAGCAGTTCTTC	CASSFVTSGGNEQFF
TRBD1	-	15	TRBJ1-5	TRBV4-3	TGCGCCAGCAGCCTCGACAGGGTCGTGACTCAGCCCCAGCATTTT	CASSLDRVVTQPQHF
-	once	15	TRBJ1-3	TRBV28	TGTGCCGGATCAGCGATGATAGGTCTGGAAAACACCATATATTTT	CAGSAMIGLENTIYF
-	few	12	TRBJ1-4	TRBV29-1	TGCAGCGTTGAAGCCGGGAGTGAAAAACTGTTTTTT	CSVEAGSEKLFF
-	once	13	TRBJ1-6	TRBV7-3	TGTGCCAGCAGCTTTTTCCAGGATTCACCCCTCCACTTT	CASSFFQDSPLHF
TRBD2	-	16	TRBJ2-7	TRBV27	TGTGCCAGCAGTCCTATGACTAGCGGGGGTCCGGGGGAGCAGTACTTC	CASSPMTSGGPGEQYF
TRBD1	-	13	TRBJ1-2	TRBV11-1	TGTGCCAGCAGCCTCAGGGGGCCAAACGGCTACACCTTC	CASSLRGPNGYTF
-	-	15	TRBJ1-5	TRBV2	TGTGCCAGCAGTGAAGGGAGGAATAGCAATCAGCCCCAGCATTTT	CASSEGRNSNQPQHF
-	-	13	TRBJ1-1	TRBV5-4	TGTGCCAGCAGTTCCCAGGTGCTCACTGAAGCTTTCTTT	CASSSQVLTEAFF
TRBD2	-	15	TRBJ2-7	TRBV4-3	TGCGCCAGCAGCCAAGATCCTGCGGGGGGATACGAGCAGTACTTC	CASSQDPAGGYEQYF
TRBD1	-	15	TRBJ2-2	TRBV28	TGTGCCAGCAGAGTTGCCACAGGGGGCACCGGGGAGCTGTTTTTT	CASRVATGGTGELFF
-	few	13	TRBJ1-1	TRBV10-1	TGCGCCAGCAGTGAAACTCTTGGCACTGAAGCTTTCTTT	CASSETLGTEAFF
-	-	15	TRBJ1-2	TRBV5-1	TGCGCCAGCAGGCCAGGGACTGCCAACCGCCATGGCTACACCTTC	CASRPGTANRHGYTF
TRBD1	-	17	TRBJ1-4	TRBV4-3	TGCGCCAGCAGCCTTCGTCATCCGGGACAGCCTAATGAAAAACTGTTTTTT	CASSLRHPGQPNEKLFF
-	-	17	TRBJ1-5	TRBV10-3	TGTGCCATCAGCGGGGGGTCGGGGGGCGGTACCAATCAGCCCCAGCATTTT	CAISGGSGGGTNQPQHF
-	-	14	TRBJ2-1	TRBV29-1	TGCAGCGCCCGGGGCGGGACGGGGTACAATGAGCAGTTCTTC	CSARGGTGYNEQFF
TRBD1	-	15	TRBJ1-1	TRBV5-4	TGTGCCAGCAGCCAACAGGGGCCCATGAACACTGAAGCTTTCTTT	CASSQQGPMNTEAFF
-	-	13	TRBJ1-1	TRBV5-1	TGCGCCAGCAGCATACAGGGAGAGGGTGAAGCTTTCTTT	CASSIQGEGEAFF
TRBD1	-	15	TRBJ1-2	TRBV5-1	TGCGCCAGCAGCGTGGCACCGGGACAGAACTATGGCTACACCTTC	CASSVAPGQNYGYTF
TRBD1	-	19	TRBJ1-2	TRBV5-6	TGTGCCAGCAGCTTGAGGGGGCCCGACACAGGTCCCTTGTACTATGGCTACACCTTC	CASSLRGPDTGPLYYGYTF
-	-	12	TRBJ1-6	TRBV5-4	TGTGCCAGCAGGTCGATGAGCTCACCCCTCCACTTT	CASRSMSSPLHF
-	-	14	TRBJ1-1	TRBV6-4	TGTGCCAGCAGGATTACAGGGATGAACACTGAAGCTTTCTTT	CASRITGMNTEAFF
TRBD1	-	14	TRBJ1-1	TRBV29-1	TGCAGCGTTGGAAGAGGGGGCACGAACACTGAAGCTTTCTTT	CSVGRGGTNTEAFF
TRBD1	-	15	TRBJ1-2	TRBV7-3	TGTGCCAGCAGCTCGACAGGGGGCTCTAACTATGGCTACACCTTC	CASSSTGGSNYGYTF
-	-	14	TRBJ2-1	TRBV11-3	TGTGCCAGCAGCTTAGGGGACTTGAACAATGAGCAGTTCTTC	CASSLGDLNNEQFF
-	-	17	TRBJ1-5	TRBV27	TGTGCCAGCAGTTTACCCCACTCGACAGAGAGCAATCAGCCCCAGCATTTT	CASSLPHSTESNQPQHF
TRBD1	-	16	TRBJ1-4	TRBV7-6	TGTGCCAGCAAGGGACAGGGGCAGGGGACTAATGAAAAACTGTTTTTT	CASKGQGQGTNEKLFF
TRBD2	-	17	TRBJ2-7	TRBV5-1	TGCGCCAGCAGCTATGGGACGGGGCTAGCGGGGGCCTACGAGCAGTACTTC	CASSYGTGLAGAYEQYF
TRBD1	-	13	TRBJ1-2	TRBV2	TGTGCCAGCAGCTCCGGACAGGTTGATGGCTACACCTTC	CASSSGQVDGYTF
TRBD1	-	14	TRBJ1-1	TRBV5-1	TGCGCCAGCACCACCACAGGGGATAACACTGAAGCTTTCTTT	CASTTTGDNTEAFF
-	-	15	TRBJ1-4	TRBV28	TGTGCCAGCAGGCCCCCTGGGGGAGGGAGAGAAAAACTGTTTTTT	CASRPPGGGREKLFF
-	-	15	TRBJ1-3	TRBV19	TGTGCCAGTAGCAATCCGGGGACATCTGGAAACACCATATATTTT	CASSNPGTSGNTIYF
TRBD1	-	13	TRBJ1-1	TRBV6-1	TGTGCCAGCAGTCGACAGGGGGGAACTGAAGCTTTCTTT	CASSRQGGTEAFF
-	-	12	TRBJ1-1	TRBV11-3	TGTGCCAGCAGCTCAGGGGACACTGAAGCTTTCTTT	CASSSGDTEAFF
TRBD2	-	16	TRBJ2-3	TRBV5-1	TGCGCCAGCAGTTCCGAACCTAGCGGGGGGCCAGCTACGCAGTATTTT	CASSSEPSGGPATQYF
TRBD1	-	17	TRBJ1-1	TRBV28	TGTGCCAGCAGAAGAATAGGACAGGTCTCCCGGAACACTGAAGCTTTCTTT	CASRRIGQVSRNTEAFF
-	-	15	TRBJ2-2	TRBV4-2	TGTGCCAGCAGCCGCCAGGGGGGTTACACCGGGGAGCTGTTTTTT	CASSRQGGYTGELFF
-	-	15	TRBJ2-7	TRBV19	TGTGCCAGTAGTAGCCGACAGGACCTACACTACGAGCAGTACTTC	CASSSRQDLHYEQYF
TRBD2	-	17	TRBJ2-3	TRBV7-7	TGTGCTAGCAGCTTTGGACTAGCGGGGGGCCAGGGGGATACGCAGTATTTT	CASSFGLAGGQGDTQYF
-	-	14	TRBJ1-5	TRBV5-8	TGTGCCAGCAGCTTGGCCTGGGGCAAGCGGCCCCAGCATTTT	CASSLAWGKRPQHF
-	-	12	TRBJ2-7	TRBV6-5	TGTGCCAGCAGTTCAGGCTCCTACGAGCAGTACTTC	CASSSGSYEQYF
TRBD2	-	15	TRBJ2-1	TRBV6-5	TGTGCCAGCAGTTGGGGTAGCGGGGGATCCAATGAGCAGTTCTTC	CASSWGSGGSNEQFF
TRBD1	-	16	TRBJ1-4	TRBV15	TGTGCCACCAGCAGAGGACCGGGACAGGGGGGTGAAAAACTGTTTTTT	CATSRGPGQGGEKLFF
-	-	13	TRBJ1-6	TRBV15	TGTGCCACCAGCAGGGGAGTGGAGTCACCCCTCCACTTT	CATSRGVESPLHF
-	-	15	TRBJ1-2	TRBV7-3	TGTGCCAGCAGCACCAACCGGGACACACTCTATGGCTACACCTTC	CASSTNRDTLYGYTF
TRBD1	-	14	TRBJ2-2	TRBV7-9	TGTGCCAGGGACAGGGTCACAAACACCGGGGAGCTGTTTTTT	CARDRVTNTGELFF
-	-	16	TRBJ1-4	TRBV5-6	TGTGCCAGCAGTACGGGGGGGACTACAACTAATGAAAAACTGTTTTTT	CASSTGGTTTNEKLFF
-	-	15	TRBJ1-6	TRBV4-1	TGCGCCAGCAGCCAAGACGAACAGAATCATTCACCCCTCCACTTT	CASSQDEQNHSPLHF
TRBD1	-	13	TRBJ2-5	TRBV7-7	TGTGCTAGCAGCTTAGGGGGCACGGAGACCCAGTACTTC	CASSLGGTETQYF
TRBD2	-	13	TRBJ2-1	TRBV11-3	TGTGCCAGCAGCACGGGACTAAACAATGAGCAGTTCTTC	CASSTGLNNEQFF
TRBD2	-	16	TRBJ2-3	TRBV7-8	TGTGCCAGCAGCTCCCTGGCTAGCGGGGACACAGATACGCAGTATTTT	CASSSLASGDTDTQYF
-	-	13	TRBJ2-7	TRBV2	TGTGCCAGCACCGGGACTCACTCCTACGAGCAGTACTTC	CASTGTHSYEQYF
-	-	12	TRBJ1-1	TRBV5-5	TGTGCCAGCAGCCAGGGGTCTCTAGGTGCTTTCTTT	CASSQGSLGAFF